A selection of T cell receptor beta chains follows, all from one sample in a study of T cell repertoires in cytomegalovirus infection. TCRdb itself ran the reads through MiXCR, one entry per CDR3 protein. The sample consists of roughly 180,000 distinct CDR3 sequences, approximately 18% of them appearing once. Sequenced material: CD8+ T cells from PBMCs. Source of these receptors: a human donor in good health (CMV status not recorded). Some clones in this sample may be carry-over from other donors' samples. Each CDR3 is given with its conserved first and last residue. A D gene is named only where the DNA matches it firmly. Not all rows give a size; the values are once, few, many and, for expanded clones, a class.

size: .; D: .; V: TRBV6-6; J: TRBJ2-2; CDR3: CASSYFSGTGTFANTGELFF; DNA: TGTGCCAGCAGTTACTTCTCTGGAACAGGGACATTTGCGAACACCGGGGAGCTGTTTTTT
size: .; D: .; V: TRBV20-1; J: TRBJ2-7; CDR3: CSARLSDTPYEQYF; DNA: TGCAGTGCTAGACTCTCGGACACCCCCTACGAGCAGTACTTC
size: .; D: .; V: TRBV4-1; J: TRBJ2-1; CDR3: CASSQGGPDEQFF; DNA: TGCGCCAGCAGCCAAGGCGGCCCAGATGAGCAGTTCTTC
size: .; D: .; V: TRBV29-1; J: TRBJ2-4; CDR3: CSVEGTKNIQYF; DNA: TGCAGCGTTGAAGGAACCAAAAACATTCAGTACTTC
size: few; D: TRBD2; V: TRBV7-3; J: TRBJ2-5; CDR3: CATPQGGGQETQYF; DNA: TGTGCCACTCCCCAAGGCGGGGGGCAAGAGACCCAGTACTTC
size: .; D: .; V: TRBV5-4; J: TRBJ1-4; CDR3: CASSLSKWWANEKLFF; DNA: TGTGCCAGCAGCCTGTCGAAGTGGTGGGCTAATGAAAAACTGTTTTTT
size: few; D: .; V: TRBV20-1; J: TRBJ1-6; CDR3: CSASSSGTAYNSPLHF; DNA: TGCAGTGCTAGTTCCTCCGGGACGGCCTATAATTCACCCCTCCACTTT
size: few; D: .; V: TRBV7-8; J: TRBJ1-5; CDR3: CASSTGGGNQPQHF; DNA: TGTGCCAGCAGCACCGGGGGAGGCAATCAGCCCCAGCATTTT
size: .; D: .; V: TRBV6-5; J: TRBJ1-1; CDR3: CASQGLSPEAFF; DNA: TGTGCGAGTCAGGGGTTGAGTCCTGAAGCTTTCTTT
size: .; D: TRBD2; V: TRBV6-1; J: TRBJ2-7; CDR3: CASSLGLAGMGEQYF; DNA: TGTGCCAGTAGCCTAGGACTAGCGGGGATGGGGGAGCAGTACTTC
size: few; D: TRBD1; V: TRBV7-8; J: TRBJ2-7; CDR3: CASSSRTGSPYEQYF; DNA: TGTGCCAGCAGCTCTAGGACAGGGTCCCCCTACGAGCAGTACTTC
size: .; D: .; V: TRBV9; J: TRBJ2-1; CDR3: CASSVRWGPSSYNEQFF; DNA: TGTGCCAGCAGCGTAAGGTGGGGTCCTAGCTCCTACAATGAGCAGTTCTTC
size: many; D: .; V: TRBV7-9; J: TRBJ2-1; CDR3: CASSLVGYNEQFF; DNA: TGTGCCAGCAGCTTAGTTGGCTACAATGAGCAGTTCTTC
size: many; D: .; V: TRBV12-3/TRBV12-4; J: TRBJ2-3; CDR3: CASSTRARTDTQYF; DNA: TGTGCCAGCAGTACGCGGGCCCGCACAGATACGCAGTATTTT
size: few; D: .; V: TRBV7-8; J: TRBJ1-1; CDR3: CASSLLGGYSTEAFF; DNA: TGTGCCAGCAGCTTACTTGGTGGGTATAGCACTGAAGCTTTCTTT
size: few; D: .; V: TRBV7-9; J: TRBJ1-2; CDR3: CAMLALDIQGYTF; DNA: TGTGCCATGTTGGCTCTGGATATTCAGGGCTACACCTTC
size: .; D: .; V: TRBV7-8; J: TRBJ1-5; CDR3: CASSLRDTYSNQPQHF; DNA: TGTGCCAGCAGCTTACGGGACACTTATAGCAATCAGCCCCAGCATTTT
size: few; D: .; V: TRBV12-3/TRBV12-4; J: TRBJ2-7; CDR3: CASSAPGGSEQYF; DNA: TGTGCCAGCAGCGCCCCAGGGGGGAGCGAGCAGTACTTC
size: few; D: .; V: TRBV5-6; J: TRBJ1-1; CDR3: CASSPVEGSSTEAFF; DNA: TGTGCCAGCAGCCCCGTAGAGGGAAGTTCCACTGAAGCTTTCTTT
size: .; D: .; V: TRBV12-3/TRBV12-4; J: TRBJ1-1; CDR3: CASSLEGKTEAFF; DNA: TGTGCCAGCAGTTTAGAGGGAAAGACTGAAGCTTTCTTT
size: few; D: .; V: TRBV7-8; J: TRBJ1-1; CDR3: CASSLDKPGPQAFF; DNA: TGTGCCAGCAGCTTAGATAAACCCGGCCCTCAAGCTTTCTTT
size: .; D: TRBD1; V: TRBV28; J: TRBJ1-6; CDR3: CASSLTGDGSPLHF; DNA: TGTGCCAGCAGCCTTACAGGGGATGGGTCACCCCTCCACTTT
size: few; D: .; V: TRBV4-1; J: TRBJ1-2; CDR3: CASSLIDGGGYTF; DNA: TGCGCCAGCAGCCTTATAGACGGAGGAGGCTACACCTTC